Below, 18 T cell receptor beta chains from the same sample are listed, as sequenced in a study of T cells in Graves' hyperthyroidism and ophthalmopathy. RNA transcripts were the template for amplifying TCR beta CDR3 regions. Carried out on the TCR CDR3, a first-round RT-PCR used the HTBI primer set. TCRdb reprocessed the multiplex PCR reads with MiXCR, giving one entry per CDR3 protein. Here the sample spans fewer than 900,000 distinct CDR3 sequences, less than 20% being singletons. The sequenced sample was blood. The receptors stem from a man aged 18-30 years with Graves' hyperthyroidism.

Details on this clonotype: A much larger clone differs from this one at a single base, so this may be a read error. The V call is TRBV20-1, the J call TRBJ2-1, with TRBD2 matching over 11 bases. The CDR3 contains 14 residues. Germline values: CDR1 DFQATT, CDR2 SNEGSKA (reference sequence). V lost 6 bases and J lost 12; bases outside the gene matches: 13. This CDR3 is CSASELAGVGGQFF. The CDR3 coding sequence is TGCAGTGCGAGCGAACTAGCGGGAGTGGGGGGGCAGTTCTTC.

The chain carries TRBV7-9 and TRBJ2-1, with TRBD2 matching over 7 bases. Germline-derived CDR1 and CDR2 are SEHNR and FQNEAQ (reference sequence). This CDR3 region has 17 residues. V lost 5 bases and J lost 5; bases outside the gene matches: 15. The chain's CDR3 is CASSAPQGAGAHNEQFF. The CDR3 DNA sequence: TGTGCCAGCAGCGCCCCTCAAGGGGCGGGAGCCCACAATGAGCAGTTCTTC.

This clonotype was picked up many times. The chain is built from TRBV27 and TRBJ2-7; the match to TRBD1 covers 10 bases. The CDR3 totals 13 residues. The V gene's germline CDR1 is MNHEY and CDR2 SMNVEV (reference sequence). Germline trimming cut 7 bases from V and 5 bases from J; bases unmatched to any gene: 5. CDR3 DNA: TGTGCCAGCATTGACAGGGGGCGAAACGAGCAGTACTTC. Protein sequence: CASIDRGRNEQYF.

This clonotype was counted ten times or more. The rearrangement joins TRBV30 to TRBJ1-1; D remains unclear. Germline-derived CDR1 and CDR2 are GTSNPN and SVGIG (reference sequence). Between the trimmed V and J ends, which lost 8 bases and 4 bases, there was a span of 17 bases. The CDR3 extends over 13 amino acids. Here the CDR3 DNA reads TGTGCCCGTGCCCAAACGGGGTTCACTGAAGCTTTCTTT. Translated, it gives CARAQTGFTEAFF.

V gene TRBV5-6 combines with J gene TRBJ1-1; D gene uncertain. The CDR3 consists of 13 residues. Trimming shortened V by 4 bases and J by 8 bases, and 15 bases separated the two germline ends. Germline CDR1 SGHDT, CDR2 YYEEEE. The CDR3 DNA sequence: TGTGCCAGCAGCCCCCTGGGTGGGTTAGAAGCTTTCTTT. This codes for CASSPLGGLEAFF.

This clonotype came up many times. V is TRBV20-1 and J is TRBJ2-3; D might be TRBD1 (6 bases). Germline V lookup: CDR1 DFQATT, CDR2 SNEGSKA (reference sequence). V lost 6 bases to trimming and J lost 1 base, with 11 bases between them. The CDR3 length is 13 residues. The CDR3 nucleotides read TGCAGTGCCACGACAGGTCGCACAGATACGCAGTATTTT. It translates to CSATTGRTDTQYF.

At least ten counts were recorded for this clonotype. This sequence joins TRBV3-1 and TRBJ2-3; D is unclear. Germline V gene data show CDR1 as LGHDT and CDR2 as YNNKEL (reference sequence). Trimming removed 1 base from V and 2 bases from J, with 7 bases in between. CDR3 length: 14 amino acids. Here the CDR3 DNA reads TGTGCCAGCAGCCAAGGGCCCATCACAGATACGCAGTATTTT. This gives the protein CASSQGPITDTQYF.

The chain links TRBV6-1 to TRBJ1-3; perhaps TRBD1 as D (5 bases). CDR3 length equals 14 residues. The V gene lost 6 bases and the J gene lost 8 bases, with 17 bases spanning the gap. Per germline, CDR1 MNHNS and CDR2 SASEGT. The CDR3 sequence is CASRHGTVVDTIYF. For the CDR3, the DNA is TGTGCCAGCAGGCACGGGACGGTCGTTGACACCATATATTTT.

This clonotype was seen many times. This chain joins TRBV20-1 and TRBJ2-1; the match to TRBD2 covers 10 bases. V lost 5 bases to trimming and J lost 10 bases; unmatched junction nucleotides: 14. This CDR3 is 15 amino acids long. Germline CDR1 is DFQATT and CDR2 is SNEGSKA (reference sequence). The DNA for the CDR3 is TGCAGTGCTCTGTTAGCGGGAGGAAGTGGCGGGGAGCAGTTCTTC. Encoded protein: CSALLAGGSGGEQFF.

In regard to this clonotype: The CDR3 carries no conserved terminal phenylalanine or tryptophan, so it likely arises from a read error. The genes are TRBV20-1 and TRBJ2-2; 11 nucleotides match TRBD2. This CDR3 is 14 amino acids long. The V gene's germline CDR1 is DFQATT and CDR2 SNEGSKA (reference sequence). Germline trimming cut 6 bases from V and 6 bases from J; bases unmatched to any gene: 6. The CDR3 coding sequence is TGCAGTGCAACTAGCGGGAGAGGCGCCGGGGAGCTGTTTTAT. Encoded protein: CSATSGRGAGELFY.

This clonotype has a count of ten or more. This chain uses TRBV7-8 with TRBJ2-3; 13 bases are a match to TRBD2. Germline assignment: CDR1 SGHVS and CDR2 FQNEAQ. Losses at the gene ends were 5 bases for V and 6 bases for J; bases not matched to a gene: 14. CDR3 length: 18 residues. CDR3 in amino acids: CASSHRPVTSGRIDTQYF. DNA of the CDR3: TGTGCCAGCAGCCACCGTCCGGTGACTAGCGGGAGGATCGATACGCAGTATTTT. The complete variable domain, with remaining parts taken from reference TRBV7-8 and TRBJ2-3, reads GAGVSQSPRYKVAKRGQDVALRCDPISGHVSLFWYQQALGQGPEFLTYFQNEAQLDKSGLPSDRFFAERPEGSVSTLKIQRTQQEDSAVYLCASSHRPVTSGRIDTQYFGPGTRLTVL.

The chain joins TRBV28 to TRBJ1-6; no firm D call. The CDR3 is 15 amino acids. The V gene's germline CDR1 is MDHEN and CDR2 SYDVKM. Trimming removed 7 bases at V and 5 bases at J, with 15 bases between. CDR3 coding DNA: TGTGCCAGCACCCTGGGAGTAGAGGATAATTCACCCCTCCACTTT. Translated: CASTLGVEDNSPLHF.

The rearrangement uses TRBV2 and TRBJ2-2; a weak D match, TRBD2 (6 bases). V was pared by 7 bases and J by 4 bases, with 16 bases between. The CDR3 has 15 residues. Germline assignment: CDR1 SNHLY and CDR2 FYNNEI. CDR3 sequence reads: CASTDPGARTGELFF. The CDR3 bases are TGTGCCAGCACGGATCCGGGAGCTCGCACCGGGGAGCTGTTTTTT.

The chain uses TRBV20-1 and TRBJ2-5; perhaps TRBD2 as D (6 bases). TRBJ2-1 matches the DNA end more closely, so the J call is doubtful. CDR1 is DFQATT, CDR2 SNEGSKA, per germline (reference sequence). CDR3 length: 16 amino acids. The CDR3 DNA sequence: TGCAGTGCTAGAGATCAAGGAGGGGACTTTCAAGAGACCCAGTTCTTC. Amino acid sequence: CSARDQGGDFQETQFF.

This clonotype was observed at least ten times. The chain links TRBV14 to TRBJ2-7; TRBD1 or TRBD2 may be the D gene (5 bases each). The CDR3 length is 15 residues. The V and J ends lost 0 bases and 1 base respectively, with 10 bases between them. In germline, CDR1 is SGHDN, CDR2 FVKESK. This CDR3 is CASSQDAGRSYEQYF. The CDR3 DNA reads as TGTGCCAGCAGCCAAGACGCAGGGAGATCCTACGAGCAGTACTTC. Combining the CDR3 with reference TRBV14 and TRBJ2-7 gives the whole variable domain EAGVTQFPSHSVIEKGQTVTLRCDPISGHDNLYWYRRVMGKEIKFLLHFVKESKQDESGMPNNRFLAERTGGTYSTLKVQPAELEDSGVYFCASSQDAGRSYEQYFGPGTRLTVT.

V and J are TRBV3-1 and TRBJ2-2; a weak D match, TRBD1 (6 bases). Germline loops: CDR1 LGHDT, CDR2 YNNKEL (reference sequence). The CDR3 contains 16 residues. V was clipped by 2 bases and J by 1 base, with 11 bases between them. For the CDR3, the DNA is TGTGCCAGCAGCCAATTGGAGACAGGGAACACCGGGGAGCTGTTTTTT. Translating gives CASSQLETGNTGELFF.

The chain has TRBV6-1 and TRBJ2-5; D not resolved. V was shortened by 9 bases and J by 2 bases, with 10 bases between the two germline ends. There are 12 residues in the CDR3. CDR1 is MNHNS, CDR2 SASEGT, per germline. CDR3 residues: CASQNLQETQYF. The CDR3 nucleotides read TGTGCCAGTCAAAACCTTCAAGAGACCCAGTACTTC.

The V gene is TRBV7-3, the J gene TRBJ2-3; D tentatively fits TRBD1 or TRBD2 (6 bases each). V was trimmed by 3 bases and J by 14 bases, leaving 12 bases between them. This CDR3 spans 11 amino acids. Germline V CDR1 and CDR2: SGHTA, FQGTGA. CDR3 sequence reads: CASSLGGGLYF. CDR3 coding DNA: TGTGCCAGCAGCTTGGGGGGCGGTTTGTATTTT.